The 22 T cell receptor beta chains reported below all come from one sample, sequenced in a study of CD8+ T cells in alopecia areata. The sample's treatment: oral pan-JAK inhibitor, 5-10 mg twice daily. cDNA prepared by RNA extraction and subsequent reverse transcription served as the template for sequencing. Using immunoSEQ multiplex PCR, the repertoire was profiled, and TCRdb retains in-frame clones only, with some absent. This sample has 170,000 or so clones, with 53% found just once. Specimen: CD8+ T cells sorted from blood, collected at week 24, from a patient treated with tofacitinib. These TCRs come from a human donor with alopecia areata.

CDR3 loop: CASGPGHSSGANVLTF. CDR3 bases: TGTGCTAGTGGCCCGGGACACAGCTCTGGGGCCAACGTCCTGACTTTC. The chain employs TRBV12-5 and TRBJ2-6; tentative D call: TRBD1 (6 bases). The CDR3 has 16 amino acids. The ends were cut back, 6 bases at V and 0 bases at J, with 12 bases in the middle. Germline V CDR1 and CDR2: LGHNT, FRNRAP.

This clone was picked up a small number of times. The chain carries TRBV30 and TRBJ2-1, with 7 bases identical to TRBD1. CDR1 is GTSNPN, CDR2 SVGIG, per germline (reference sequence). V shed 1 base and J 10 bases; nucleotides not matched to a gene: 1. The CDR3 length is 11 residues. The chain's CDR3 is CAWSEGGEQFF. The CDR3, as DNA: TGTGCCTGGAGTGAAGGGGGCGAGCAGTTCTTC.

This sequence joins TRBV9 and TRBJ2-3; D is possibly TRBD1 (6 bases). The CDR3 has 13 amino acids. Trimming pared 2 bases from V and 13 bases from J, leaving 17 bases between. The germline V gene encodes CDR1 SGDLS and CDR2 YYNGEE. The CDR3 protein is CASSVGRPQGKYF. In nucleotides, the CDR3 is TGTGCCAGCAGCGTGGGGCGGCCCCAGGGGAAGTATTTT.

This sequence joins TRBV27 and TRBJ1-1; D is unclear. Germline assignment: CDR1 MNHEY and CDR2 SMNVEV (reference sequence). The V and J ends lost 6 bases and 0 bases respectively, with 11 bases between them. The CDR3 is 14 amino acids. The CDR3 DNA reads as TGTGCCAGCAGATCGATCGGGCTGAACACTGAAGCTTTCTTT. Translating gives CASRSIGLNTEAFF.

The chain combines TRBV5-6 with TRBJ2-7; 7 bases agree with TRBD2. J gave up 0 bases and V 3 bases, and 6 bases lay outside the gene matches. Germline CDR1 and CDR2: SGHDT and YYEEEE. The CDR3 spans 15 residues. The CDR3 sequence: CASSSWGGGSYEQYF. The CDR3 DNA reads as TGTGCCAGCAGCTCGTGGGGCGGGGGCTCCTACGAGCAGTACTTC.

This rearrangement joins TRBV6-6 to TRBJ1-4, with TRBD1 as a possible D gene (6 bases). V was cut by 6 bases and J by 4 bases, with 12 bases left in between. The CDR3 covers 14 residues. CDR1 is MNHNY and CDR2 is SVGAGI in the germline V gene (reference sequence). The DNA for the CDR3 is TGTGCCAGCAGCTACAGGGAGAATAATGAAAAACTGTTTTTT. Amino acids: CASSYRENNEKLFF.

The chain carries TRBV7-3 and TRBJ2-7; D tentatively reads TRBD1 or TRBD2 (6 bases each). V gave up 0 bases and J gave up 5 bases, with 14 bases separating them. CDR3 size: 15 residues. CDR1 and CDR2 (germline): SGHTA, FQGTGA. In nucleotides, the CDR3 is TGTGCCAGCAGCTTAACTTCGGGGGCGGCGGACGAGCAGTACTTC. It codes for CASSLTSGAADEQYF.

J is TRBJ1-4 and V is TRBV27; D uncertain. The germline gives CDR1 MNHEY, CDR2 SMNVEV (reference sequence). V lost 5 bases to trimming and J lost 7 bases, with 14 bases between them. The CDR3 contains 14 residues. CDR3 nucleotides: TGTGCCAGCAGTCCCCCGCTAAGTCGTGAAAAACTGTTTTTT. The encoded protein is CASSPPLSREKLFF.

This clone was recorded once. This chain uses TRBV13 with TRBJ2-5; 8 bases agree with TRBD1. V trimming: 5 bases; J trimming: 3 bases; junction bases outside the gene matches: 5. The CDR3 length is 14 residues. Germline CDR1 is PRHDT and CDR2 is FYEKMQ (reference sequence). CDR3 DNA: TGTGCCAGCAGCCCACAGGGGGAGGAAGAGACCCAGTACTTC. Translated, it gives CASSPQGEEETQYF.

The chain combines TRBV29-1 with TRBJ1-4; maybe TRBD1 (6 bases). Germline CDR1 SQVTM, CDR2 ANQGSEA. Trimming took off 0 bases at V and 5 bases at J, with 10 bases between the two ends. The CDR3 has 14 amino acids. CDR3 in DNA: TGCAGCGTTGAAGAACCAACAGGGAATGAAAAACTGTTTTTT. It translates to CSVEEPTGNEKLFF.

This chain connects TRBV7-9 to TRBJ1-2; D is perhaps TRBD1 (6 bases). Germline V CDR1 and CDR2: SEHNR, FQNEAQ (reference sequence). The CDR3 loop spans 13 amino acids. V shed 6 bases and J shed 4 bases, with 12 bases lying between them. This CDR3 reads CASRDSDIYGYTF. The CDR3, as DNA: TGTGCCAGCAGGGACAGTGATATCTATGGCTACACCTTC.

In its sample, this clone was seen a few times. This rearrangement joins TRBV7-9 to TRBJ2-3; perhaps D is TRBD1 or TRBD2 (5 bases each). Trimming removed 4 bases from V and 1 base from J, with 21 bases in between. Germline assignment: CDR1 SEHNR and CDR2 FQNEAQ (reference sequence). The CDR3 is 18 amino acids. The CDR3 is CASSYGTDGLLGTDTQYF. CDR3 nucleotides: TGTGCCAGCAGCTATGGGACGGACGGCTTGTTAGGCACAGATACGCAGTATTTT.

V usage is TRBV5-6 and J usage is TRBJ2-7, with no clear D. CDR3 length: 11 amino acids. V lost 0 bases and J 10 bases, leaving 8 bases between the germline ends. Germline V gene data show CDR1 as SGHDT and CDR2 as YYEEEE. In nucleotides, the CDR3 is TGTGCCAGCAGCTTGGGGGCGGAACAGTACTTC. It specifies CASSLGAEQYF.

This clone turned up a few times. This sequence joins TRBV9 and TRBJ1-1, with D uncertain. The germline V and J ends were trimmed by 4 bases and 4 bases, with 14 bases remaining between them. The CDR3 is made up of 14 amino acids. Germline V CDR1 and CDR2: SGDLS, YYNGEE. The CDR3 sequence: CASSPEQDLTEAFF. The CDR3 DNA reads TGTGCCAGCAGCCCTGAACAAGATCTCACTGAAGCTTTCTTT.

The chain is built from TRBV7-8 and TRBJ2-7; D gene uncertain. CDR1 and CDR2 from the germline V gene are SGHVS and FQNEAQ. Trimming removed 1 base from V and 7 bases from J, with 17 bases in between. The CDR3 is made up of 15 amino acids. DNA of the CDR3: TGTGCCAGCAGCTTAGATTCTCTTGGGGTGGGTGAGCAGTACTTC. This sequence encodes CASSLDSLGVGEQYF.

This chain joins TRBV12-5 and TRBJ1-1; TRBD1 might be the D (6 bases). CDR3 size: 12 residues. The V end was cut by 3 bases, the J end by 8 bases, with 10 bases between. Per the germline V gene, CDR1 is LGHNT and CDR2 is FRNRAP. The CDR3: CASGFGQSEAFF. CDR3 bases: TGTGCTAGTGGTTTTGGACAGTCGGAAGCTTTCTTT.

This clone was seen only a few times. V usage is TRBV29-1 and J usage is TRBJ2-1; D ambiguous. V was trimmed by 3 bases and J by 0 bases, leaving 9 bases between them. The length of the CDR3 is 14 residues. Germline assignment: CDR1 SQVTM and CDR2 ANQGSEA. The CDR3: CSVDGRSSYNEQFF. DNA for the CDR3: TGCAGCGTTGACGGACGAAGCTCCTACAATGAGCAGTTCTTC.

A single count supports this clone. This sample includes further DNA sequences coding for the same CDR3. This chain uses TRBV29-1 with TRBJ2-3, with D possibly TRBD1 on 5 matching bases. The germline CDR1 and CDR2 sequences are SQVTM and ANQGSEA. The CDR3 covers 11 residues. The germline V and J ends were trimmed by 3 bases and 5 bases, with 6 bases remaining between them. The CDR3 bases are TGCAGCGTTGATAGGGGAGATACGCAGTATTTT. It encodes CSVDRGDTQYF.

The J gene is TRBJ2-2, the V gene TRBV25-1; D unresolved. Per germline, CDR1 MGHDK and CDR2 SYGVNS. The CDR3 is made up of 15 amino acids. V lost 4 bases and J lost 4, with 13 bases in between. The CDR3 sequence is CASSAGRVGTGELFF. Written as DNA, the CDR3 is TGTGCCAGCAGTGCCGGACGGGTGGGCACCGGGGAGCTGTTTTTT. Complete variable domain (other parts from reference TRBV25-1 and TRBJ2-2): EADIYQTPRYLVIGTGKKITLECSQTMGHDKMYWYQQDPGMELHLIHYSYGVNSTEKGDLSSESTVSRIRTEHFPLTLESARPSHTSQYLCASSAGRVGTGELFFGEGSRLTVL.

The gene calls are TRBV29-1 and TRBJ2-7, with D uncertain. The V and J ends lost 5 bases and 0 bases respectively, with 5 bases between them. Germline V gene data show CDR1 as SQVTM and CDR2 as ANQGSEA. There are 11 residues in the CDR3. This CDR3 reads CSVFVSYEQYF. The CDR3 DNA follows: TGCAGCGTTTTCGTCTCCTACGAGCAGTACTTC.

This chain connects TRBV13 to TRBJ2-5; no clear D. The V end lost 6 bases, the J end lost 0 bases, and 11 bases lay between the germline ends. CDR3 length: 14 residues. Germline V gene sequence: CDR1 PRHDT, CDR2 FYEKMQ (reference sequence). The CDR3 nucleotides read TGTGCCAGCAGTTTCGCCGAACACCAAGAGACCCAGTACTTC. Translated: CASSFAEHQETQYF. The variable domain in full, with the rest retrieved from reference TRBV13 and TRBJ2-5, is AAGVIQSPRHLIKEKRETATLKCYPIPRHDTVYWYQQGPGQDPQFLISFYEKMQSDKGSIPDRFSAQQFSDYHSELNMSSLELGDSALYFCASSFAEHQETQYFGPGTRLLVL.

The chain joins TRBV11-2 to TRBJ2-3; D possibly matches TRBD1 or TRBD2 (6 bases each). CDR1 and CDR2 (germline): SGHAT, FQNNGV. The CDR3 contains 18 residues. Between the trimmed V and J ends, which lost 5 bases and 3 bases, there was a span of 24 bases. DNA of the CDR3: TGTGCCAGCAGCACCGGGTCCGGGGGCCTCCTTTGGACAGATACGCAGTATTTT. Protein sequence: CASSTGSGGLLWTDTQYF.